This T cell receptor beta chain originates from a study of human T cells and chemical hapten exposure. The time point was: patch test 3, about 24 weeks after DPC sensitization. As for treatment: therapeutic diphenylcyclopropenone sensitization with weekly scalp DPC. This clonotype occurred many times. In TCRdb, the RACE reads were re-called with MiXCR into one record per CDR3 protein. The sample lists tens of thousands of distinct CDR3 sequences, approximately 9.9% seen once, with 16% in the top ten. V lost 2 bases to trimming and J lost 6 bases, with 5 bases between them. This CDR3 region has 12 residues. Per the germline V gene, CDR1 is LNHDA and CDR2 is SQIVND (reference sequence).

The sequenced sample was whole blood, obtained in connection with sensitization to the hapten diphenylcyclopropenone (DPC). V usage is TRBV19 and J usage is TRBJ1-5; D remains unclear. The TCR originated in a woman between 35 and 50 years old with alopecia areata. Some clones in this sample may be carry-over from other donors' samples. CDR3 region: CASSIWGQPQHF. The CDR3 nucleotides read TGTGCCAGTAGTATATGGGGTCAGCCCCAGCATTTT.